Listed below are T cell receptor beta chains from one sample, sequenced in a study of blood T cell repertoires in COVID-19. Produced via immunoSEQ multiplex PCR; TCRdb's table is partial and in-frame only. The top ten clones hold about 3% of a sample with 200,000 to 300,000 clones, about 68% of them seen once. The sample was peripheral blood. All receptors come from a woman older than 75 with acute or convalescent COVID-19. The CDR3 runs from the conserved cysteine through the conserved F or W. The D gene is left open where the match is weak. For some rows the clone size is stated as once, few or many, or as a class when expanded; others skip it.

>NA|NA|TRBV20-1|TRBJ2-5
CSASDPGGTTQETQYF
TGCAGTGCTAGTGATCCAGGGGGGACAACCCAAGAGACCCAGTACTTC
>NA|NA|TRBV15|TRBJ1-3
CATSRARPSSGNTIYF
TGTGCCACCAGCAGGGCTCGCCCTAGCTCTGGAAACACCATATATTTT
>NA|TRBD1|TRBV7-2|TRBJ1-2
CASSSDRESGYTF
TGTGCCAGCAGCTCAGACAGGGAGAGTGGCTACACCTTC
>NA|NA|TRBV15|TRBJ2-3
CATSRDGTIANIRETQYF
TGTGCCACCAGCAGAGACGGAACCATAGCGAATATTAGGGAAACGCAGTATTTT
>NA|NA|TRBV4-3|TRBJ1-1
CASSHGPTEAFF
TGCGCCAGCAGCCATGGGCCGACTGAAGCTTTCTTT
>NA|TRBD1|TRBV27|TRBJ1-1
CASSTLLTGRAGTEAFF
TGTGCCAGCAGTACCCTTCTGACAGGGAGAGCGGGCACTGAAGCTTTCTTT
>NA|NA|TRBV6-5|TRBJ1-5
CASSRDRWSNQPQHF
TGTGCCAGCAGTCGCGACAGGTGGAGTAATCAGCCCCAGCATTTT
>NA|NA|TRBV5-1|TRBJ2-4
CASSLETGIIKNIQYF
TGCGCCAGCAGCTTGGAGACAGGAATCATCAAAAACATTCAGTACTTC
>NA|TRBD1|TRBV30|TRBJ1-4
CAWSMVGQAHEKLFF
TGTGCCTGGAGTATGGTAGGACAGGCACATGAAAAACTGTTTTTT
>NA|TRBD1|TRBV6-2/TRBV6-3|TRBJ1-2
CASSYSAGGGYTF
TGTGCCAGCAGTTACTCGGCAGGGGGCGGCTACACCTTC
>NA|TRBD2|TRBV6-5|TRBJ2-7
CASSYGLAGSYEQYF
TGTGCCAGCAGTTACGGTCTAGCGGGGTCCTACGAGCAGTACTTC
>NA|TRBD1|TRBV5-1|TRBJ2-1
CASSMGEGLGQGLREQFF
TGCGCCAGCAGCATGGGGGAGGGACTGGGACAGGGACTCCGTGAGCAGTTCTTC
>NA|TRBD1|TRBV19|TRBJ1-3
CASSGQIFGNTIYF
TGTGCCAGCTCGGGACAGATTTTTGGAAACACCATATATTTT
>few|NA|TRBV5-1|TRBJ2-1
CASSDNFGINEQFF
TGCGCCAGCAGTGATAATTTCGGTATCAATGAGCAGTTCTTC
>NA|TRBD2|TRBV6-1|TRBJ2-3
CASREGPGLAGGADTQYF
TGTGCCAGCAGGGAAGGACCGGGACTAGCGGGGGGGGCAGATACGCAGTATTTT
>NA|NA|TRBV4-3|TRBJ1-2
CASSQDAGGNYGYTF
TGCGCCAGCAGCCAAGATGCCGGCGGTAACTATGGCTACACCTTC
>NA|NA|TRBV18|TRBJ1-2
CASSPGSGVGYTF
TGTGCCAGCTCACCAGGTTCGGGGGTTGGCTACACCTTC
>NA|TRBD2|TRBV7-9|TRBJ2-1
CASSFLRASGHNEQFF
TGTGCCAGCAGCTTTCTCCGGGCTAGCGGTCACAATGAGCAGTTCTTC
>medium-sized|NA|TRBV7-9|TRBJ1-1
CASSLGQNTEAFF
TGTGCCAGCAGCTTAGGACAGAACACTGAAGCTTTCTTT
>NA|TRBD2|TRBV6-1|TRBJ2-5
CASSDWASGRATETQYF
TGTGCCAGCAGTGATTGGGCTAGCGGGAGGGCGACAGAGACCCAGTACTTC
>NA|TRBD1|TRBV7-2|TRBJ1-5
CASSLATGGGNQPQHF
TGTGCCAGCAGCTTAGCGACAGGGGGCGGCAATCAGCCCCAGCATTTT
>NA|TRBD1|TRBV18|TRBJ1-4
CASSPPDRAEKLFF
TGTGCCAGCTCACCACCTGACAGGGCAGAAAAACTGTTTTTT
>NA|TRBD1|TRBV6-5|TRBJ2-5
CASSHRGGETQYF
TGTGCCAGCAGTCACAGGGGTGGCGAGACCCAGTACTTC
>NA|TRBD2|TRBV2|TRBJ2-3
CASSRAGGRDTQYF
TGTGCCAGCTCTAGAGCGGGAGGTAGAGATACGCAGTATTTT
>NA|TRBD1|TRBV5-1|TRBJ2-3
CASSWGRGLSDTQYF
TGCGCCAGCAGCTGGGGCAGGGGGCTGTCGGATACGCAGTATTTT
>NA|TRBD1|TRBV29-1|TRBJ1-1
CSVDDRATFANTEAFF
TGCAGCGTTGACGACAGGGCAACGTTCGCGAACACTGAAGCTTTCTTT
>NA|NA|TRBV6-1|TRBJ2-7
CASSDQAGRSYEQYF
TGTGCCAGCAGTGACCAGGCAGGGCGCTCCTACGAGCAGTACTTC
>once|TRBD1|TRBV4-3|TRBJ2-1
CASSQLGQGEQFF
TGCGCCAGCAGCCAACTCGGACAGGGTGAGCAGTTCTTC
>NA|NA|TRBV6-5|TRBJ1-2
CASGNERSLRYGYTF
TGTGCCAGCGGCAACGAGCGGTCCCTTCGCTATGGCTACACCTTC
>NA|TRBD1|TRBV9|TRBJ1-1
CASSVYAGGEAFF
TGTGCCAGCAGCGTATATGCAGGGGGTGAAGCTTTCTTT
>few|NA|TRBV12-3/TRBV12-4|TRBJ2-3
CASSSADTQYF
TGTGCCAGCAGTTCGGCAGATACGCAGTATTTT
>NA|NA|TRBV5-4|TRBJ2-2
CASSSGLAENTGELFF
TGTGCCAGCAGCTCAGGCCTAGCCGAAAACACCGGGGAGCTGTTTTTT
>NA|NA|TRBV19|TRBJ1-6
CASSPGQFYNSPLHF
TGTGCCAGTAGTCCAGGACAGTTCTATAATTCACCCCTCCACTTT
>NA|NA|TRBV24-1|TRBJ2-1
CATSDRYDNHNEQFF
TGTGCCACCAGTGATCGATATGACAACCACAATGAGCAGTTCTTC
>NA|NA|TRBV7-2|TRBJ1-4
CASSLAARAEGLLFF
TGTGCCAGCAGCTTAGCGGCCAGGGCGGAGGGACTTCTGTTTTTT
>once|NA|TRBV4-3|TRBJ2-2
CASSQDSGGELFF
TGCGCCAGCAGCCAAGACAGCGGGGGGGAGCTGTTTTTT
>few|NA|TRBV11-2|TRBJ2-1
CASEGQSRNEQFF
TGTGCCAGCGAGGGACAATCTCGGAATGAGCAGTTCTTC
>NA|NA|TRBV7-5|TRBJ1-2
CARSPRDRLPLVPF
TGTGCCAGAAGCCCTCGGGACAGGCTCCCACTAGTCCCTTTC
>NA|TRBD1|TRBV7-2|TRBJ1-6
CASSRVTGGADNSPLHF
TGTGCCAGCAGCCGTGTTACAGGGGGCGCGGATAATTCACCCCTCCACTTT
>NA|TRBD2|TRBV5-1|TRBJ2-2
CASSLALAGESGELFF
TGCGCCAGCAGCTTGGCCCTAGCGGGAGAGTCCGGGGAGCTGTTTTTT
>NA|TRBD2|TRBV6-5|TRBJ2-1
CASRTSGSVGNEQFF
TGTGCCAGCAGGACTAGCGGGAGCGTGGGCAATGAGCAGTTCTTC
>NA|NA|TRBV15|TRBJ1-5
CATSRDGTLNQPQHF
TGTGCCACCAGCAGAGACGGGACACTTAATCAGCCCCAGCATTTT
>NA|TRBD1|TRBV10-3|TRBJ2-1
CASVDRASDGEQFF
TGTGCCTCCGTCGACAGGGCCTCAGACGGAGAGCAGTTCTTC
>once|TRBD1|TRBV2|TRBJ1-5
CASSEFPQGATGQPQHF
TGTGCCAGCAGTGAATTCCCTCAGGGGGCGACCGGTCAGCCCCAGCATTTT
>NA|NA|TRBV5-8|TRBJ2-3
CASSLTGTDTQYF
TGTGCCAGCAGCTTAACGGGCACAGATACGCAGTATTTT
>NA|TRBD1|TRBV6-2/TRBV6-3|TRBJ1-2
CASSPGTGRDGYTF
TGTGCCAGCAGTCCCGGGACAGGCCGTGATGGCTACACCTTC
>few|NA|TRBV7-2|TRBJ2-2
CASSLLGVAGELFF
TGTGCCAGCAGCTTATTAGGGGTGGCCGGGGAGCTGTTTTTT
>once|TRBD1|TRBV6-2/TRBV6-3|TRBJ1-6
CASTYYLRRGDSPLHF
TGTGCCAGCACTTACTACTTACGCAGGGGGGATTCACCCCTCCACTTT
>many|TRBD2|TRBV13|TRBJ2-5
CASSSAPLGLAGVKETQYF
TGTGCCAGCAGCTCCGCCCCACTGGGACTAGCGGGGGTAAAAGAGACCCAGTACTTC
>NA|NA|TRBV5-1|TRBJ1-1
CASSSTAGNTEAFF
TGCGCCAGCAGCTCCACGGCGGGGAACACTGAAGCTTTCTTT
>NA|TRBD2|TRBV6-2/TRBV6-3|TRBJ2-2
CASSYPLAGVKSNTGELFF
TGTGCCAGCAGTTACCCCCTAGCGGGGGTGAAATCGAACACCGGGGAGCTGTTTTTT
>NA|NA|TRBV19|TRBJ2-1
CASSIETIGRVAYNEQFF
TGTGCCAGTAGTATAGAAACGATCGGGCGGGTGGCCTACAATGAGCAGTTCTTC
>NA|NA|TRBV2|TRBJ1-1
CASRTEVAEAFF
TGTGCCAGCAGGACAGAAGTCGCTGAAGCTTTCTTT
>few|TRBD1|TRBV5-1|TRBJ1-4
CASSDISGGRGEKLFF
TGCGCCAGCAGCGACATATCAGGGGGCCGGGGTGAAAAACTGTTTTTT